The 10 T cell receptor beta chains below were found in one sample sequenced in a study of T-cell memory formation after mild COVID-19. TCRdb used MiXCR to reprocess the 5' RACE reads, holding one entry per CDR3 protein. The data hold some 300,000 distinct CDR3 sequences, with roughly 20% observed a single time. Material for sequencing was PBMCs or a T cell subset sorted from them (not recorded which). These receptors originate from a young man who had mild COVID-19 (a few samples of this study predate the infection). Cell type and time point are not known.

The chain uses TRBV7-8 and TRBJ1-2, with D tentatively TRBD1 (5 bases). The CDR3 is 14 amino acids. Trimming stripped 1 base from V and 6 bases from J, with 12 bases between. Germline V CDR1 and CDR2: SGHVS, FQNEAQ. The CDR3 protein is CASSLVQGWDGYTF. Here the CDR3 DNA reads TGTGCCAGCAGCTTAGTTCAGGGTTGGGATGGCTACACCTTC.

This clonotype showed up just a few times. The chain joins TRBV18 to TRBJ2-5; D unresolved. Deletions cut 8 bases from V and 1 base from J, with 8 bases between. There are 12 residues in the CDR3. Germline values: CDR1 KGHSH, CDR2 LQKENI. In nucleotides, the CDR3 is TGTGCCAGCGCTGAGTTCCAAGAGACCCAGTACTTC. Residues: CASAEFQETQYF.

This rearrangement joins TRBV4-2 to TRBJ2-1; a possible D gene is TRBD1 (5 bases). Germline assignment: CDR1 LGHNA and CDR2 YNFKEQ. Trimming took 0 bases from V and 10 from J, leaving 10 bases between them. The CDR3 consists of 13 residues. The CDR3 region is CASSQEQGREQFF. CDR3 sequence (DNA): TGTGCCAGCAGCCAAGAGCAGGGTCGGGAGCAGTTCTTC.

This clonotype has only a few counts. V and J are TRBV7-9 and TRBJ1-2; possibly TRBD1 for D (5 bases). Trimming stripped 3 bases from V and 2 bases from J, with 10 bases between. Looked up from germline, CDR1 is SEHNR and CDR2 is FQNEAQ (reference sequence). The CDR3 is 14 residues long. CDR3 protein: CASSFPGQNYGYTF. The CDR3 nucleotides are TGTGCCAGCAGCTTCCCGGGGCAGAACTATGGCTACACCTTC.

This chain uses TRBV5-6 with TRBJ2-3; 8 bases are a match to TRBD1. The CDR3 is 15 amino acids. Germline trimming cut 0 bases from V and 2 bases from J; bases unmatched to any gene: 2. In germline, CDR1 is SGHDT, CDR2 YYEEEE. CDR3 in amino acids: CASSLVQGATDTQYF. In DNA, the CDR3 is TGTGCCAGCAGCTTGGTCCAGGGGGCCACAGATACGCAGTATTTT.

The gene calls are TRBV27 and TRBJ2-1, with 10 bases fitting TRBD1. The germline V gene has CDR1 MNHEY and CDR2 SMNVEV (reference sequence). The trim removed 4 bases at V and 8 bases at J, leaving 8 bases unmatched. The CDR3 is 15 amino acids. CDR3 bases: TGTGCCAGCAGTTGGGACAGGGGAGTGTCATATGAGCAGTTCTTC. Translation: CASSWDRGVSYEQFF.

The chain uses TRBV20-1 and TRBJ1-2; D is undetermined. In germline, CDR1 is DFQATT, CDR2 SNEGSKA (reference sequence). V dropped 6 bases and J dropped 3 bases, with 11 bases sitting between them. The length of the CDR3 is 12 residues. CDR3 DNA sequence: TGCAGTGCCCCCCGGTCGGACTATGGCTACACCTTC. Translating it yields CSAPRSDYGYTF.

This clonotype occurred many times. The rearrangement uses TRBV5-8 and TRBJ1-2; D is uncertain. The germline CDR1 and CDR2 sequences are SGHTS and YDEGEE. This CDR3 is 14 amino acids long. Trimming pared 0 bases from V and 8 bases from J, leaving 14 bases between. The CDR3 region has the DNA TGTGCCAGCAGCTTGGTCCCGCCCCGTCAAGGCTACACCTTC. It translates to CASSLVPPRQGYTF.

This chain joins TRBV4-3 and TRBJ1-2; tentatively, D is TRBD1 (6 bases). Germline V gene sequence: CDR1 LGHNA, CDR2 YSLEER. Trimming removed 1 base at V and 4 bases at J, with 19 bases between. The CDR3 totals 17 residues. In DNA form, the CDR3 reads TGCGCCAGCAGCCAAGCTAACGGACAGCCCTGGCGCTATGGCTACACCTTC. Translating gives CASSQANGQPWRYGYTF.

This clonotype was observed many times. The rearrangement uses TRBV15 and TRBJ2-2; 15 bases line up with TRBD2. The CDR3 has 19 amino acids. The ends lost 5 bases at V and 1 base at J; junction bases unmatched: 8. CDR1 is LNHNV, CDR2 YYDKDF, per germline (reference sequence). This CDR3 is CATSSLGTSGGKNTGELFF. The CDR3 DNA follows: TGTGCCACCAGCTCCCTGGGGACTAGCGGGGGGAAGAACACCGGGGAGCTGTTTTTT.